The 23 T cell receptor beta chains below come from one sample, sequenced in a study of shared clonotypes between healthy human individuals. Clones were read by immunoSEQ multiplex PCR, and TCRdb kept only the in-frame ones, dropping some. The sample carries roughly 590,000 clones, roughly 96% recorded once. Terminally differentiated effector memory CD45RA+ cells were excluded by CCR7 positive selection of CD45RO-negative cells. Sequenced: naive CD8+ T cells sorted from blood. These receptors were collected from a woman aged 25 to 39 in good health.

Of note for this clone: The same CDR3 arises from other DNA sequences in this sample as well. This chain connects TRBV28 to TRBJ2-7; TRBD1 or TRBD2 may be the D gene (5 bases each). Trimming took 2 bases from V and 3 from J, leaving 11 bases between them. Per germline, CDR1 MDHEN and CDR2 SYDVKM. The CDR3 totals 14 residues. This CDR3 reads CASSLGGQGYEQYF. In DNA, the CDR3 is TGTGCCAGCAGTTTAGGGGGTCAGGGCTACGAGCAGTACTTC.

The chain joins TRBV5-8 to TRBJ2-1, with 9 bases fitting TRBD2. The trim removed 3 bases at V and 8 bases at J, leaving 9 bases unmatched. This CDR3 region has 15 residues. The germline gives CDR1 SGHTS, CDR2 YDEGEE. CDR3 nucleotides: TGTGCCAGCAGCTCCACTAGCGGGTGGGGCGATGAGCAGTTCTTC. Translated, it gives CASSSTSGWGDEQFF.

A remark on this clone: The same CDR3 can be traced to other DNA sequences in this sample. V gene TRBV7-9 combines with J gene TRBJ2-2; D is unresolved. V was trimmed by 1 base and J by 4 bases, leaving 4 bases between them. CDR1 and CDR2 (germline): SEHNR, FQNEAQ (reference sequence). There are 13 residues in the CDR3. The CDR3 DNA reads TGTGCCAGCAGCTTAGGAGGCACCGGGGAGCTGTTTTTT. Translating it yields CASSLGGTGELFF.

The chain employs TRBV19 and TRBJ1-2, with D uncertain. Germline V gene lookup returns CDR1 LNHDA and CDR2 SQIVND (reference sequence). This CDR3 is 13 amino acids long. V lost 5 bases and J 3 bases, leaving 10 bases between the germline ends. The chain's CDR3 is CASSPTVDYGYTF. In DNA form, the CDR3 reads TGTGCCAGTAGTCCTACAGTGGACTATGGCTACACCTTC.

This clone was counted once. This chain uses TRBV5-1 with TRBJ2-1; 9 bases fit TRBD2. Germline assignment: CDR1 SGHRS and CDR2 YFSETQ. The CDR3 contains 17 residues. Trimming at V came to 5 bases and at J to 3 bases, leaving 12 bases not matched to a gene. The CDR3 sequence: CASRSGTSGWNYNEQFF. As DNA, the CDR3 is TGCGCCAGCAGGTCCGGTACTAGCGGGTGGAACTACAATGAGCAGTTCTTC.

The chain links TRBV7-8 to TRBJ2-1, with D maybe TRBD2 (5 bases). The germline V gene encodes CDR1 SGHVS and CDR2 FQNEAQ. This CDR3 is built from 16 residues. Trimming removed 3 bases from V and 7 bases from J, with 19 bases in between. The CDR3 spells CASSFDGVLSGNEQFF. CDR3 nucleotide sequence: TGTGCCAGCAGCTTCGACGGGGTATTGAGTGGGAATGAGCAGTTCTTC.

The rearrangement uses TRBV6-1 and TRBJ2-7; TRBD2 aligns across 12 bases. Germline-derived CDR1 and CDR2 are MNHNS and SASEGT. This CDR3 comprises 18 residues. V trimming: 1 base; J trimming: 0 bases; junction bases outside the gene matches: 7. The CDR3 here is CASSEGTSGINLSYEQYF. The DNA of the CDR3 is TGTGCCAGCAGTGAAGGGACTAGCGGGATTAATCTCTCCTACGAGCAGTACTTC.

J is TRBJ2-7 and V is TRBV5-4; 12 nucleotides agree with TRBD1. J gave up 5 bases and V 4 bases, and 7 bases lay outside the gene matches. The CDR3 extends over 15 amino acids. The germline gives CDR1 SGHNT, CDR2 YYREEE (reference sequence). CDR3 bases: TGTGCCAGCAGCGCCGGGACAGGGGGCCTCCACGAGCAGTACTTC. Its protein product is CASSAGTGGLHEQYF.

V gene TRBV28 combines with J gene TRBJ2-5, with D perhaps given as TRBD1 or TRBD2 (5 bases each). The closer fit of TRBJ2-7 to the DNA end suggests the J call may be wrong. The germline V gene encodes CDR1 MDHEN and CDR2 SYDVKM. The CDR3 is 13 amino acids. The CDR3 DNA is TGTGCCAGTGGAGCCGGGGCGGGCTACGAGCAGTACTTC. It translates to CASGAGAGYEQYF.

J is TRBJ2-1 and V is TRBV4-1; 8 bases line up with TRBD2. Trimming took 1 base from V and 9 from J; bases not matched to a gene: 14. The V gene's germline CDR1 is MGHRA and CDR2 YSYEKL. CDR3 length equals 17 residues. The CDR3 sequence: CASSQGDLSGSIGEQFF. The DNA for the CDR3 is TGCGCCAGCAGCCAAGGGGACCTGAGCGGGAGTATCGGTGAGCAGTTCTTC.

This chain joins TRBV2 and TRBJ2-1; possibly TRBD1 or TRBD2 for D (5 bases each). The germline CDR1 and CDR2 sequences are SNHLY and FYNNEI. This CDR3 is built from 15 residues. With 0 bases removed from V and 8 bases from J, the gap between germline ends came to 14 bases. The CDR3, as DNA: TGTGCCAGCAGTGAAGCCCGGGGACCCCTAGATGAGCAGTTCTTC. This encodes CASSEARGPLDEQFF.

The chain uses TRBV6-1 and TRBJ2-2; D remains ambiguous. V was pared by 5 bases and J by 8 bases, with 12 bases between. Germline lookup yields CDR1 MNHNS and CDR2 SASEGT. The CDR3 is 13 residues long. DNA of the CDR3: TGTGCCAGCAGTTCTCTTGCGATGGGGGAGCTGTTTTTT. It is translated as CASSSLAMGELFF.

The genes are TRBV2 and TRBJ2-7, with D unresolved. The germline V gene encodes CDR1 SNHLY and CDR2 FYNNEI. The CDR3 runs 14 residues. V gave up 2 bases and J gave up 0 bases, with 8 bases separating them. CDR3 in amino acids: CASSEQVSSYEQYF. The DNA for the CDR3 is TGTGCCAGCAGTGAACAAGTGAGCTCCTACGAGCAGTACTTC.

V is TRBV19 and J is TRBJ2-7; 14 nucleotides line up with TRBD2. The CDR3 totals 15 residues. Losses at the gene ends were 6 bases for V and 4 bases for J; bases not matched to a gene: 5. Germline CDR1 reads LNHDA; CDR2 reads SQIVND (reference sequence). The CDR3 DNA follows: TGTGCCAGTAGGGGACTAGCGGGAGTGGGGTACGAGCAGTACTTC. This codes for CASRGLAGVGYEQYF.

The rearrangement joins TRBV7-9 to TRBJ1-2; D not certain. The ends were cut back, 3 bases at V and 8 bases at J, with 13 bases in the middle. This CDR3 comprises 13 residues. Germline V gene data show CDR1 as SEHNR and CDR2 as FQNEAQ (reference sequence). As DNA, the CDR3 is TGTGCCAGCAGCTTTACCGCTGCTATGGGCTACACCTTC. Its translation: CASSFTAAMGYTF.

The V call is TRBV7-9, the J call TRBJ2-1; no firm D call. Germline V gene lookup returns CDR1 SEHNR and CDR2 FQNEAQ (reference sequence). The ends were cut back, 0 bases at V and 6 bases at J, with 3 bases in the middle. This CDR3 region has 12 residues. The CDR3 DNA sequence: TGTGCCAGCAGCTTAGCGCTCAATGAGCAGTTCTTC. This gives the protein CASSLALNEQFF.

The chain links TRBV2 to TRBJ1-2, with D maybe TRBD1 (6 bases). V was cut by 8 bases and J by 4 bases, with 20 bases left in between. Germline V gene data show CDR1 as SNHLY and CDR2 as FYNNEI. The CDR3 extends over 15 amino acids. CDR3 sequence reads: CASPDRSYRSYGYTF. DNA of the CDR3: TGTGCCAGCCCCGACAGGAGCTACCGATCCTATGGCTACACCTTC.

The DNA for the CDR3 is TGTGCCAGCAGTCTCTCGACAGGTTCGGGCTACGAGCAGTACTTC. Translating gives CASSLSTGSGYEQYF. This chain connects TRBV6-5 to TRBJ2-7; the D gene is possibly TRBD1 (6 bases). This CDR3 has 15 amino acids. The V end lost 5 bases, the J end lost 3 bases, and 17 bases lay between the germline ends. Germline loops: CDR1 MNHEY, CDR2 SVGAGI.

This chain joins TRBV27 and TRBJ2-7; 7 nucleotides match TRBD1. The CDR3 runs to 14 residues. V lost 3 bases and J lost 7; bases outside the gene matches: 9. Germline CDR1 MNHEY, CDR2 SMNVEV (reference sequence). The CDR3 loop reads CASSFGQGVEEQYF. As DNA, the CDR3 is TGTGCCAGCAGTTTTGGGCAGGGGGTAGAAGAGCAGTACTTC.

The chain uses TRBV5-6 and TRBJ2-1; D is unclear. The V gene lost 3 bases and the J gene lost 4 bases, with 8 bases spanning the gap. Germline V gives CDR1 SGHDT, CDR2 YYEEEE. This CDR3 contains 13 residues. The DNA for the CDR3 is TGTGCCAGCAGCTGGCAAGGGTACAATGAGCAGTTCTTC. Its protein is CASSWQGYNEQFF.

The genes are TRBV28 and TRBJ1-1; possibly TRBD1 for D (6 bases). The CDR3 has 12 residues. CDR1 is MDHEN and CDR2 is SYDVKM in the germline V gene. V was pared by 5 bases and J by 11 bases, with 15 bases between. The CDR3 protein is CASSTGTTLAFF. CDR3 sequence (DNA): TGTGCCAGCAGTACCGGGACAACACTGGCTTTCTTT.

This chain joins TRBV14 and TRBJ1-1; 8 positions match TRBD1. This CDR3 contains 15 residues. V lost 4 bases to trimming and J lost 7 bases; unmatched junction nucleotides: 11. CDR1 SGHDN and CDR2 FVKESK come from the germline V gene. The CDR3 loop is CASSPLHSGTGEAFF. CDR3 DNA sequence: TGTGCCAGCAGCCCGCTTCATTCCGGGACAGGTGAAGCTTTCTTT.

The rearrangement links TRBV6-1 to TRBJ2-7; maybe TRBD2 (6 bases). Per germline, CDR1 MNHNS and CDR2 SASEGT. Trimming took 3 bases from V and 2 from J, leaving 17 bases between them. The CDR3 has 16 residues. Here the CDR3 DNA reads TGTGCCAGCAGTGAGGCTTTTTCCGGGGGTACCTACGAGCAGTACTTC. This gives the protein CASSEAFSGGTYEQYF.